These 8 T cell receptor beta chains originate from one sample sequenced in a study of T cell responses to AZD1222 COVID-19 vaccine. Data came from immunoSEQ multiplex PCR; TCRdb stores just in-frame clones and leaves some out. This table has tens of thousands of clones, 83% appearing once. The sequencing here drew on peripheral blood, taken on day 0 of AZD1222 vaccination. Receptor source: an adult in good health.

This chain connects TRBV2 to TRBJ1-3, with D possibly matching TRBD1 (5 bases). This CDR3 spans 16 amino acids. The V gene's germline CDR1 is SNHLY and CDR2 FYNNEI. Trimming cost V 5 bases and J 0 bases, with 14 bases left between them. In DNA, the CDR3 is TGTGCCAGCAGTTTTCAGGGCCTAAGCTCTGGAAACACCATATATTTT. Encoded protein: CASSFQGLSSGNTIYF.

This clone was recorded only once. The rearrangement joins TRBV10-1 to TRBJ2-7, with D tentatively TRBD1 or TRBD2 (6 bases each). This CDR3 has 13 residues. Deletions cut 3 bases from V and 12 bases from J, with 18 bases between. Germline assignment: CDR1 WNHNN and CDR2 SYGVQD (reference sequence). Written as DNA, the CDR3 is TGCGCCAGCAGTGATCATTTGGGGGGCCTACGGTACTTC. The encoded protein is CASSDHLGGLRYF.

The V and J genes are TRBV7-8 and TRBJ2-4, with 8 bases that match TRBD1. Germline loops: CDR1 SGHVS, CDR2 FQNEAQ. The J segment lost 0 bases and the V segment lost 1 base, leaving 11 bases of the junction unmatched. This CDR3 comprises 19 residues. The CDR3 coding sequence is TGTGCCAGCAGCTTAGATGCCGGACAGGGCAAACTAGCCAAAAACATTCAGTACTTC. It translates to CASSLDAGQGKLAKNIQYF.

The V call is TRBV7-8, the J call TRBJ2-1; TRBD2 agrees at 13 bases. Germline CDR1 SGHVS, CDR2 FQNEAQ. Trimming cost V 5 bases and J 1 base; bases outside gene matches: 5. The CDR3 is 17 residues long. The CDR3 is CASSLRTSGSSYNEQFF. The CDR3 region has the DNA TGTGCCAGCAGCCTACGGACTAGCGGGAGTTCCTACAATGAGCAGTTCTTC.

Here the CDR3 DNA reads TGCGCCAGCAGCTTGGCGGGTAGCGGTACCACAGATACGCAGTATTTT. Translated, it gives CASSLAGSGTTDTQYF. The chain recombines TRBV5-1 with TRBJ2-3, with D perhaps matching TRBD2 (6 bases). The CDR3 is 16 amino acids. The V gene lost 0 bases and the J gene lost 2 bases, with 13 bases spanning the gap. Per the germline V gene, CDR1 is SGHRS and CDR2 is YFSETQ.

The chain combines TRBV7-9 with TRBJ1-3; D remains ambiguous. Germline V gives CDR1 SEHNR, CDR2 FQNEAQ (reference sequence). The ends were cut back, 1 base at V and 0 bases at J, with 7 bases in the middle. This CDR3 is 15 amino acids long. CDR3 amino acids: CASSLGRYSGNTIYF. CDR3 sequence (DNA): TGTGCCAGCAGCTTAGGCCGGTACTCTGGAAACACCATATATTTT. The full variable domain, with the rest looked up from reference TRBV7-9 and TRBJ1-3, is DTGVSQNPRHKITKRGQNVTFRCDPISEHNRLYWYRQTLGQGPEFLTYFQNEAQLEKSRLLSDRFSAERPKGSFSTLEIQRTEQGDSAMYLCASSLGRYSGNTIYFGEGSWLTVV.

CDR3 bases: TGTGCCAGCAGTTTATATCAAGGGGGCGACCCCCATGGCTACACCTTC. It encodes CASSLYQGGDPHGYTF. The V call is TRBV27, the J call TRBJ1-2; TRBD1 agrees at 7 bases. This CDR3 is built from 16 residues. Germline assignment: CDR1 MNHEY and CDR2 SMNVEV (reference sequence). The trim removed 1 base at V and 6 bases at J, leaving 11 bases unmatched.

The rearrangement links TRBV5-6 to TRBJ2-1, with a tentative D call TRBD2 (6 bases). CDR1 is SGHDT, CDR2 YYEEEE, per germline. The germline V and J ends were trimmed by 4 bases and 3 bases, with 11 bases remaining between them. The CDR3 extends over 14 amino acids. As DNA, the CDR3 is TGTGCCAGCAGCGCGGGACCGGTCTACAATGAGCAGTTCTTC. It specifies CASSAGPVYNEQFF.